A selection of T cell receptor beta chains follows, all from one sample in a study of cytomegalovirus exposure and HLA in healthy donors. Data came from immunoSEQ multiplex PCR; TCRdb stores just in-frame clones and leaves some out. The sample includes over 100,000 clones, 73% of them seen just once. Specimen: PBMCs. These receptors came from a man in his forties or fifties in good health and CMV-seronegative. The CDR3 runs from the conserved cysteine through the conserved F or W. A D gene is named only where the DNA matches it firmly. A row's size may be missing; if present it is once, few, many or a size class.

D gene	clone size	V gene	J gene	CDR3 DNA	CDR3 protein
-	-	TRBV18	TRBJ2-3	TGTGCCAGCTCACCAGACACAGGGCTCACAGATACGCAGTATTTT	CASSPDTGLTDTQYF
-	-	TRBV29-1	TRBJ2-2	TGCAGCGTTGGGCCTCGGGACTCCCAGGTCGGGGAGCTGTTTTTT	CSVGPRDSQVGELFF
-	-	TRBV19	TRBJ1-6	TGTGCCAGTGACCCAACTGGGACTTATAATTCACCCCTCCACTTT	CASDPTGTYNSPLHF
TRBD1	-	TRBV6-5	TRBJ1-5	TGTGCCAGCAGTAGACAGGGAAATCAGCCCCAGCATTTT	CASSRQGNQPQHF
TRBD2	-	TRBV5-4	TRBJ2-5	TGTGCCAGCAGCTTGGCGGGGGGGCCTATGCTAGAGACCCAGTACTTC	CASSLAGGPMLETQYF
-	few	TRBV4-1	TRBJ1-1	TGCGCCAGCAGCCACATGAGACCTAGCGTGAACACTGAAGCTTTCTTT	CASSHMRPSVNTEAFF
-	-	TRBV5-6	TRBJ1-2	TGTGCCAGCAGCTGGATAGCCAACTATGGCTACACCTTC	CASSWIANYGYTF
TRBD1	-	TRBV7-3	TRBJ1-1	TGTGCCAGCAGTCCAACTCAGAGGGGGCAGGGGAACACTGAAGCTTTCTTT	CASSPTQRGQGNTEAFF
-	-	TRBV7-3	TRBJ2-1	TGTGCCAGCAGCTTGGACTGGGCCTCCTACAATGAGCAGTTCTTC	CASSLDWASYNEQFF
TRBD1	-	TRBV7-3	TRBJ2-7	TGTGCCAGCAGCTTTGGGACAGGGGGCTACGAGCAGTACTTC	CASSFGTGGYEQYF
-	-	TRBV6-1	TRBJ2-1	TGTGCCAGCACTCGGAAGGGGCAGGAGAATGAGCAGTTCTTC	CASTRKGQENEQFF
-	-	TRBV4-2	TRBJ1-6	TGTGCCAGCAGCCAAGAGGAGGGGCCCCTCCACTTT	CASSQEEGPLHF
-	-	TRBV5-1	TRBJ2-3	TGCGCCAGCAGCTTCGACAGTAGCACAGATACGCAGTATTTT	CASSFDSSTDTQYF
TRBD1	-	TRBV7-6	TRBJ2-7	TGTGCCAGCAGCCCGGAACCGGGACAGGCAGGCGAGCAGTACTTC	CASSPEPGQAGEQYF
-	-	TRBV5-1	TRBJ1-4	TGCGCCAGCAGCTTGGTAGGGCGTCGGGAGGAAAAACTGTTTTTT	CASSLVGRREEKLFF
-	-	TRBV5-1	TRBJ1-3	TGCCCCAGCAGCTTATCGGTTATTACTGGAAACACCATATATTTT	CPSSLSVITGNTIYF
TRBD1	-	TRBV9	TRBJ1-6	TGTGCCAGCAGCGTCTCGGACAGGCAACTCCACTTT	CASSVSDRQLHF
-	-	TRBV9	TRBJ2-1	TGTGCCAGCAGCGTAGGTTTCGGGAAGGGAGGTGAGCAGTTCTTC	CASSVGFGKGGEQFF
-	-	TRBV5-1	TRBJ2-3	TGCGCCAGCAGCTTGGCGGGGGATTTGCCAGATACGCAGTATTTT	CASSLAGDLPDTQYF
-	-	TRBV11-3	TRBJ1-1	TGTGCCAGCAGCTTAGGGAGAGGGGGGGTCACTGAAGCTTTCTTT	CASSLGRGGVTEAFF
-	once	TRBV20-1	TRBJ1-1	TGCAGTGCTAGTTTGGGGGCCGCTTTCTTT	CSASLGAAFF
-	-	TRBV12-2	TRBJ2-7	TGTGCAAGTCGCTTAGAGAAGGGGGCAGCTTACGAGCAGTACTTC	CASRLEKGAAYEQYF
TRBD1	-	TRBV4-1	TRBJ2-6	TGCGCCAGCAGCCAAGAGTCCCGGGACAGGTTCTCTGGGGCCAACGTCCTGACTTTC	CASSQESRDRFSGANVLTF
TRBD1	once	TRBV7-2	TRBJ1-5	TGTGCCAGCAGCTCACAAGGGGGCGCGCACCAGCCCCAGCATTTT	CASSSQGGAHQPQHF
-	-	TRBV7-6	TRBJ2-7	TGTGCCAGCACTATAACAGCCGGTCCCAGCCACTACGAGCAGTACTTC	CASTITAGPSHYEQYF
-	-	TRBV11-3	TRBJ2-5	TGTGCCAGCAGCTTAGGAGACAGGTTACAAGAGACCCAGTACTTC	CASSLGDRLQETQYF
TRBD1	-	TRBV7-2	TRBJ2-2	TGTGCCAGCAGCTCTGGACAGGGGGGGGTCGGGGAGCTGTTTTTT	CASSSGQGGVGELFF
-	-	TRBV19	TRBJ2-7	TGTGCCAGTGGAAGGGGGACCCAGGTTGGCGAGCAGTACTTC	CASGRGTQVGEQYF
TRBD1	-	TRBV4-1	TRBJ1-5	TGCGCCAGCAGCCGGACAGGGGGTCGCAATCAGCCCCAGCATTTT	CASSRTGGRNQPQHF
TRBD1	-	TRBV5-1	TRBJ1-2	TGCGCCAGCAGCTTGGAGACAGGGGGAGGTGGCTACACCTTC	CASSLETGGGGYTF
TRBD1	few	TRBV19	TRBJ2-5	TGTGCCAGTAGTAGAACAGGGGGCCGCCAAGAGACCCAGTACTTC	CASSRTGGRQETQYF
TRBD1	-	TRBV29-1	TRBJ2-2	TGCAGCGGGACGGGACAGGGAGGGACCGGGGAGCTGTTTTTT	CSGTGQGGTGELFF
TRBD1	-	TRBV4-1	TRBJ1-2	TGCGCCAGCAGCCAAGTGGGGGCGGGACAGGGGGCTCCTGGCTACACCTTC	CASSQVGAGQGAPGYTF
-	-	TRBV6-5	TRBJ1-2	TGTGCCAGCACCATAGAACAGGGCCCTTATGGCTACACCTTC	CASTIEQGPYGYTF
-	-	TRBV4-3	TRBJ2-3	TGCGCCAGCAGCCAAGATTCTACCACAGATACGCAGTATTTT	CASSQDSTTDTQYF
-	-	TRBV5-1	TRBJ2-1	TGCGCCAGCAGCTTCCAGGGCAATGAGCAGTTCTTC	CASSFQGNEQFF
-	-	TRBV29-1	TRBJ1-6	TGCAGCGTCTCTCAGGGGTATAATTCACCCCTCCACTTT	CSVSQGYNSPLHF
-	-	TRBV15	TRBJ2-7	TGTGCCACCAGCAGAGATGAGTGGAAGACACCAAGGTACGACGAGCAGTACTTC	CATSRDEWKTPRYDEQYF
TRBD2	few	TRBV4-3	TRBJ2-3	TGCGCCAGCAGCCAAGATTTGACGGGGGGGAGCACAGATACGCAGTATTTT	CASSQDLTGGSTDTQYF
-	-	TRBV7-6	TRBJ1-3	TGTGCCAGCAGCTTAGAGGGACTGAAAGGAAACACCATATATTTT	CASSLEGLKGNTIYF
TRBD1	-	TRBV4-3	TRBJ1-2	TGCGCCAGCAGTTTAGACAGGGGGAACGGCTACACCTTC	CASSLDRGNGYTF
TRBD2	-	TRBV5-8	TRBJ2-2	TGTGCCAGCAGTTCCGGACTAGCGAACACCGGGGAGCTGTTTTTT	CASSSGLANTGELFF
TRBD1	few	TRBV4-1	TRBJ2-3	TGCGCCAGCAGCCCAATGACCAGGGGGTCAGGGGATACGCAGTATTTT	CASSPMTRGSGDTQYF
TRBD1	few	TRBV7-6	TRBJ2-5	TGTGCCAGCAGAAACGTACAGGGGGCTGGGACCCAGTACTTC	CASRNVQGAGTQYF
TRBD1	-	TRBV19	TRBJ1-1	TGTGCCAGTAAACAGACAGGGGTGGGGAACACTGAAGCTTTCTTT	CASKQTGVGNTEAFF
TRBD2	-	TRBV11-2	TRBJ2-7	TGTGCCAGCAGCCGAGCTGGCGGCGGAGCGGGGGGCTACGAGCAGTACTTC	CASSRAGGGAGGYEQYF
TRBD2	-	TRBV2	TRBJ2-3	TGTGCCAGCAGCCAAAGACTAGCGGGGGAGGACACAGATACGCAGTATTTT	CASSQRLAGEDTDTQYF
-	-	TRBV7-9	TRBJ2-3	TGTGCCAGCAGCGCTAGCGCAGATACGCAGTATTTT	CASSASADTQYF
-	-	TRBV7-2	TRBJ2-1	TGTGCCAGCAGCTTCTCCAGGGGGGCCTACAATGAGCAGTTCTTC	CASSFSRGAYNEQFF
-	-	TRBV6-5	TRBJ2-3	TGTGCCAGCAGTTACTCCACCGGAGTAGGAGATACGCAGTATTTT	CASSYSTGVGDTQYF
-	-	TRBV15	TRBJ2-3	TGTGCCACCAGCCTTAAAGCCGGGACATTAAATTGGGCAGATACGCAGTATTTT	CATSLKAGTLNWADTQYF
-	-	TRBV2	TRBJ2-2	TGTGCCAGCAGTGGTGCAGGGGTAACCGGGGAGCTGTTTTTT	CASSGAGVTGELFF
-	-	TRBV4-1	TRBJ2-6	TGCGCCAGCAGCCAAACACCCATACAGGGTCCTTGGCTGTCTGGGGCCAACGTCCTGACTTTC	CASSQTPIQGPWLSGANVLTF
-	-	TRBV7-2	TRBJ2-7	TGTGCCAGCAGTTCGGCGGGGACGACCTACGAGCAGTACTTC	CASSSAGTTYEQYF
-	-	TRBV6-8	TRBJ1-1	TGTGCCAGCACCTACGGTGAGGGTAACACTGAAGCTTTCTTT	CASTYGEGNTEAFF
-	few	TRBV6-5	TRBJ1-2	TGTGCCAGCACCACGGGAGCCGAGCCAGGCTACACCTTC	CASTTGAEPGYTF
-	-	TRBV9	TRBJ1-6	TGTGCCAGCAGCGTTTTTAGGCAGGATTCACCCCTCCACTTT	CASSVFRQDSPLHF
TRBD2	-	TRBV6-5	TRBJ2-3	TGTGCCAGCAGTTACTCGGGGGGGGGAACAGATACGCAGTATTTT	CASSYSGGGTDTQYF